The 31 T cell receptor beta chains in this list originate from one sample, sequenced in a study of blood T cell repertoires in COVID-19 (TCRdb year 2020). Library creation used the immunoSEQ multiplex PCR assay. TCRdb obtained this table from immuneACCESS and retained in-frame rearrangements with V and J assigned. These tables miss some clones; where compared with another copy, unresolved V genes account for less than half of the shortfall, and the remainder is unexplained. The sample table holds approximately 200,000 clones, of which 84% were seen once. About 10% of the sample comes from the top ten. The sample comprised peripheral blood. The receptor set was obtained from a woman older than 75 with COVID-19, enrolled during active disease.

The CDR3 protein is CASSLGPTSYNSPLHF. In DNA, the CDR3 is TGTGCCAGCAGCTTAGGCCCCACAAGCTATAATTCACCCCTCCACTTT. The genes are TRBV7-2 and TRBJ1-6; no clear D. CDR1 is SGHTA and CDR2 is FQGNSA in the germline V gene. CDR3 length: 16 residues. The V end lost 1 base, the J end lost 3 bases, and 10 bases lay between the germline ends.

The chain combines TRBV10-3 with TRBJ2-5, with 7 bases aligning to TRBD2. The CDR3 sequence is 15 residues long. The germline V gene has CDR1 ENHRY and CDR2 SYGVKD. Unmatched junction bases numbered 11, after V lost 5 bases and J lost 5 bases. CDR3 in amino acids: CAISPGSGRGETQYF. CDR3 DNA: TGTGCCATCAGTCCCGGTTCTGGGCGGGGGGAGACCCAGTACTTC.

CDR3 protein: CASRPGTSAGETQYF. DNA for the CDR3: TGCGCCAGCAGGCCCGGGACTAGCGCCGGAGAGACCCAGTACTTC. The genes are TRBV10-2 and TRBJ2-5; 10 positions match TRBD2. V was pared by 6 bases and J by 4 bases, with 8 bases of the junction left unmatched. The germline gives CDR1 WSHSY, CDR2 SAAADI. This CDR3 region has 15 residues.

J is TRBJ2-2 and V is TRBV3-1 (or the pseudogene TRBV3-2); TRBD1 is a possible D gene (6 bases). The germline CDR1 and CDR2 sequences are LGHDT and YNNKEL (reference sequence). Trimming shortened V by 8 bases and J by 4 bases, and 11 bases separated the two germline ends. The CDR3 is made up of 13 amino acids. CDR3 DNA sequence: TGTGCCAGCGGGGGACAAGTCACCGGGGAGCTGTTTTTT. It yields the protein CASGGQVTGELFF.

This sequence joins TRBV29-1 and TRBJ2-7, with TRBD1 matching 7 bases. The germline gives CDR1 SQVTM, CDR2 ANQGSEA. V lost 6 bases to trimming and J lost 1 base; unmatched junction nucleotides: 12. The CDR3 runs 15 residues. The CDR3 loop is CSVNDDRAMSYEQYF. The CDR3, as DNA: TGCAGCGTCAATGACGACAGGGCCATGTCCTACGAGCAGTACTTC.

This clone has a handful of counts. The gene calls are TRBV3-1 (or the pseudogene TRBV3-2) and TRBJ1-1, with 7 bases that match TRBD1. The CDR3 covers 12 residues. V was clipped by 6 bases and J by 6 bases; unmatched bases: 4. Germline V CDR1 and CDR2: LGHDT, YNNKEL (reference sequence). The DNA of the CDR3 is TGTGCCAGCAGTCAACAGGGGCCTGAAGCTTTCTTT. This codes for CASSQQGPEAFF.

The rearrangement joins TRBV11-1 to TRBJ1-1; 7 nucleotides match TRBD1. The CDR3 sequence is 14 residues long. CDR1 SGHAT and CDR2 FQDESV come from the germline V gene (reference sequence). V shed 5 bases and J 5 bases; nucleotides not matched to a gene: 8. CDR3 DNA: TGTGCCAGCAGCGTGACAGGGCGAGGGACTGAAGCTTTCTTT. This translates into CASSVTGRGTEAFF.

About this clone: Its ends do not fully match the called genes, so a read error is possible. The rearrangement links TRBV5-6 to TRBJ1-1; D not resolved. Germline CDR1 and CDR2: SGHDT and YYEEEE. The CDR3 runs to 15 residues. The CDR3 DNA follows: TGTGCCAGCAGCCCCACCCCTCCACGGAACAGTGAAGCTTTCTTT. Translating gives CASSPTPPRNSEAFF.

The chain links TRBV2 to TRBJ2-3, with 9 bases matching TRBD1. The CDR3 covers 15 residues. V shed 7 bases and J 6 bases; nucleotides not matched to a gene: 11. Germline V gene lookup returns CDR1 SNHLY and CDR2 FYNNEI. CDR3 DNA sequence: TGTGCCAGCACCCGAACGGGGACAGGGAGGGATACGCAGTATTTT. It is translated as CASTRTGTGRDTQYF.

This clone was observed a handful of times. This chain joins TRBV3-1 (or the pseudogene TRBV3-2) and TRBJ1-5, with 9 bases fitting TRBD1. Losses at the gene ends were 1 base for V and 7 bases for J; bases not matched to a gene: 5. Looked up from germline, CDR1 is LGHDT and CDR2 is YNNKEL (reference sequence). The CDR3 runs to 15 residues. This chain's CDR3 is CASSQGDRGSQPQHF. The CDR3 DNA is TGTGCCAGCAGCCAAGGTGACAGGGGGTCCCAGCCCCAGCATTTT.

The genes are TRBV7-9 and TRBJ2-5, with D possibly matching TRBD2 (7 bases). This CDR3 region has 15 residues. Trimming stripped 5 bases from V and 3 bases from J, with 16 bases between. Germline CDR1 is SEHNR and CDR2 is FQNEAQ (reference sequence). The CDR3 reads CASSPWAGAKETQYF. The CDR3 bases are TGTGCCAGCAGCCCCTGGGCGGGGGCGAAAGAGACCCAGTACTTC. The full variable domain, completed using reference TRBV7-9 and TRBJ2-5, is DTGVSQNPRHKITKRGQNVTFRCDPISEHNRLYWYRQTLGQGPEFLTYFQNEAQLEKSRLLSDRFSAERPKGSFSTLEIQRTEQGDSAMYLCASSPWAGAKETQYFGPGTRLLVL.

This clone was found a few times. The rearrangement links TRBV4-2 to TRBJ1-2, with D possibly matching TRBD1 (5 bases). The V end lost 3 bases, the J end lost 3 bases, and 11 bases lay between the germline ends. Germline CDR1 is LGHNA and CDR2 is YNFKEQ. The CDR3 totals 14 residues. The CDR3, as DNA: TGTGCCAGCAGCCAGGTCGCGGGGGACTATGGCTACACCTTC. Translated, it gives CASSQVAGDYGYTF.

This chain links TRBV3-1 (or the pseudogene TRBV3-2) with TRBJ2-7; 9 bases are a match to TRBD2. Germline V gene lookup returns CDR1 LGHDT and CDR2 YNNKEL (reference sequence). Germline trimming cut 3 bases from V and 6 bases from J; bases unmatched to any gene: 9. CDR3 length: 15 amino acids. For the CDR3, the DNA is TGTGCCAGCAGCCATGCCTCGGCTAGCGGGGTCGAGCAGTACTTC. Translating gives CASSHASASGVEQYF.

The chain links TRBV5-5 to TRBJ1-6, with 9 positions matching TRBD1. V trimming: 4 bases; J trimming: 3 bases; junction bases outside the gene matches: 5. This CDR3 is built from 16 residues. CDR1 and CDR2 (germline): SGHKS, YYEKEE (reference sequence). The CDR3 protein is CASSPDRGYYNSPLHF. As DNA, the CDR3 is TGTGCCAGCAGCCCTGACAGGGGGTACTATAATTCACCCCTCCACTTT.

In this sample, this clone turned up once. V usage is TRBV5-5 and J usage is TRBJ1-6, with 8 bases that match TRBD1. The germline V gene encodes CDR1 SGHKS and CDR2 YYEKEE (reference sequence). V was pared by 2 bases and J by 9 bases, with 4 bases of the junction left unmatched. This CDR3 region has 14 residues. The CDR3 region is CASSLGQGGSPLHF. CDR3 sequence (DNA): TGTGCCAGCAGCTTAGGACAGGGCGGTTCACCCCTCCACTTT. The full variable domain, with the rest looked up from reference TRBV5-5 and TRBJ1-6, is DAGVTQSPTHLIKTRGQQVTLRCSPISGHKSVSWYQQVLGQGPQFIFQYYEKEERGRGNFPDRFSARQFPNYSSELNVNALLLGDSALYLCASSLGQGGSPLHFGNGTRLTVT.

The rearrangement joins TRBV18 to TRBJ1-5; no firm D call. With 3 bases removed from V and 3 bases from J, the gap between germline ends came to 15 bases. The CDR3 totals 16 residues. Germline CDR1 and CDR2: KGHSH and LQKENI. Here the CDR3 reads CASSPEAPKPNQPQHF. The CDR3 DNA is TGTGCCAGCTCACCGGAGGCTCCGAAACCCAATCAGCCCCAGCATTTT.

The V call is TRBV21-1, the J call TRBJ2-7; TRBD1, as called in the table, went unchecked against the DNA. TRBV21-1 is a listed pseudogene. This CDR3 is built from 15 residues. The CDR3 bases are TGTGCCAGCCGCAAACCGGGACAAACCTCTACGGAGCAGTACTTC. Its protein is CASRKPGQTSTEQYF.

The chain employs TRBV23-1 and TRBJ1-2, with 7 positions matching TRBD1. TRBV23-1 is an ORF, with its function uncertain. J lost 8 bases, V lost 2 bases, and 26 bases had no gene match. This CDR3 has 20 amino acids. The CDR3 DNA follows: TGCGCCAGCAGTCAAGGCCGAGGTTCCGGGACAGCTCAGGTTTCTCGAGGCTACACCTTC. It codes for CASSQGRGSGTAQVSRGYTF.

J is TRBJ1-5 and V is TRBV7-2; tentatively, D is TRBD1 (6 bases). Germline lookup yields CDR1 SGHTA and CDR2 FQGNSA. V was trimmed by 5 bases and J by 6 bases, leaving 17 bases between them. The CDR3 sequence is 15 residues long. The CDR3 DNA reads as TGTGCCAGCAGCCAGGGGTATGGGTCTCCTCAGCCCCAGCATTTT. Amino acid sequence: CASSQGYGSPQPQHF.

The chain recombines TRBV7-2 with TRBJ2-1; D is possibly TRBD2 (7 bases). Germline-derived CDR1 and CDR2 are SGHTA and FQGNSA. The CDR3 consists of 15 residues. Trimming pared 1 base from V and 7 bases from J, leaving 14 bases between. The DNA for the CDR3 is TGTGCCAGCAGCTTAGACGGGGGGCGCCGGAATGAGCAGTTCTTC. Protein: CASSLDGGRRNEQFF.

This clone appeared a few times. The chain links TRBV5-1 to TRBJ1-1, with D perhaps TRBD1 (6 bases). Germline assignment: CDR1 SGHRS and CDR2 YFSETQ. The ends were cut back, 5 bases at V and 3 bases at J, with 20 bases in the middle. This CDR3 has 16 residues. CDR3 sequence (DNA): TGCGCCAGCAGGCGGGGGGCAGGGGATAAGGACACTGAAGCTTTCTTT. It is translated as CASRRGAGDKDTEAFF.

The chain joins TRBV6-5 to TRBJ1-2; D is perhaps TRBD1 (5 bases). This CDR3 comprises 14 residues. Trimming removed 7 bases from V and 5 bases from J, with 17 bases in between. The germline gives CDR1 MNHEY, CDR2 SVGAGI. The CDR3 region has the DNA TGTGCCAGCAACAGGCAGCCCACCGATTATGGCTACACCTTC. Translated: CASNRQPTDYGYTF.

V is TRBV3-1 (or the pseudogene TRBV3-2) and J is TRBJ1-1, with D hard to call. Between the trimmed V and J ends, which lost 0 bases and 1 base, there was a span of 6 bases. CDR3 length: 14 residues. Per the germline V gene, CDR1 is LGHDT and CDR2 is YNNKEL (reference sequence). The CDR3 loop reads CASSQDQANTEAFF. The CDR3 nucleotides are TGTGCCAGCAGCCAAGACCAGGCGAACACTGAAGCTTTCTTT.

This chain links TRBV7-9 with TRBJ1-1, with 7 positions matching TRBD1. Germline V gene sequence: CDR1 SEHNR, CDR2 FQNEAQ (reference sequence). This CDR3 spans 15 amino acids. The CDR3 spells CVLDRANPQVAEAFF. As DNA, the CDR3 is TGTGTCTTAGACAGGGCCAATCCGCAGGTGGCTGAAGCTTTCTTT.

The gene calls are TRBV12-3 or TRBV12-4 and TRBJ2-7; 9 nucleotides line up with TRBD2. There are 13 residues in the CDR3. V shed 3 bases, J shed 6 bases, and the junction held 3 bases outside the gene matches. This CDR3 is CASSFLAGSEQYF. For the CDR3, the DNA is TGTGCCAGCAGTTTCCTAGCGGGGAGCGAGCAGTACTTC.

This chain links TRBV4-1 with TRBJ2-7, with 9 nucleotides matching TRBD1. Germline V gene data show CDR1 as MGHRA and CDR2 as YSYEKL. V gave up 1 base and J gave up 7 bases; unmatched junction bases: 8. The CDR3 length is 15 residues. The CDR3 loop reads CASSQGTGVSLEQYV. The CDR3 DNA is TGCGCCAGCAGCCAAGGGACAGGGGTCAGCCTTGAGCAGTACGTC.

In DNA, the CDR3 is TGTGCCAGCAGCCACGGCAGGGCACAGCCCCAGCATTTT. Protein: CASSHGRAQPQHF. This sequence joins TRBV3-1 (or the pseudogene TRBV3-2) and TRBJ1-5; D might be TRBD1 (5 bases). The CDR3 sequence is 13 residues long. V was shortened by 3 bases and J by 7 bases, with 10 bases between the two germline ends. The germline V gene encodes CDR1 LGHDT and CDR2 YNNKEL (reference sequence).

The chain couples TRBV2 to TRBJ1-3, with D perhaps matching TRBD1 (5 bases). With 8 bases removed from V and 0 bases from J, the gap between germline ends came to 23 bases. The CDR3 has 18 residues. The germline V gene encodes CDR1 SNHLY and CDR2 FYNNEI. The CDR3 is CASQGILKGLSSGNTIYF. The DNA of the CDR3 is TGTGCCAGCCAAGGAATACTGAAGGGGTTGTCCTCTGGAAACACCATATATTTT.

The chain employs TRBV2 and TRBJ1-5, with D tentatively TRBD1 (5 bases). Germline assignment: CDR1 SNHLY and CDR2 FYNNEI. The V gene lost 4 bases and the J gene lost 12 bases, with 16 bases spanning the gap. The CDR3 has 13 amino acids. Here the CDR3 reads CASSGQPGFRQHF. The CDR3 DNA is TGTGCCAGCAGTGGACAGCCGGGTTTCCGCCAGCATTTT.

In its sample, this clone was seen a few times. The V call is TRBV7-2, the J call TRBJ2-3; the D is unclear. V was cut by 4 bases and J by 2 bases, with 10 bases left in between. The length of the CDR3 is 14 residues. Germline V CDR1 and CDR2: SGHTA, FQGNSA. The CDR3 protein is CASSSPYTTDTQYF. The CDR3, as DNA: TGTGCCAGCAGCTCCCCTTACACCACAGATACGCAGTATTTT.

CDR3 protein: CAVGAPQGNYGYTF. The CDR3 DNA reads TGTGCCGTCGGCGCTCCACAGGGTAACTATGGCTACACCTTC. The V and J genes are TRBV10-3 and TRBJ1-2, with D possibly matching TRBD1 (6 bases). Germline-derived CDR1 and CDR2 are ENHRY and SYGVKD. The CDR3 sequence is 14 residues long. V was cut by 11 bases and J by 1 base, with 17 bases left in between.